This TCR beta chain was obtained from a study of patients and donors after allogeneic stem cell transplantation. This clonotype was counted at least ten times. The germline V gene encodes CDR1 DFQATT and CDR2 SNEGSKA (reference sequence). V gave up 3 bases and J gave up 2 bases, with 14 bases separating them. CDR3 length equals 14 residues. Each CDR3 protein gets one entry after TCRdb re-called the RT-PCR reads with MiXCR. The profile covers roughly 940,000 distinct CDR3 sequences, with more than 15% appearing a single time and 6% taken by the ten largest. Sequenced sample: blood, either unsorted or a sorted T cell fraction (not recorded which). The TCR comes from a human donor who was either an allogeneic HSCT recipient or a stem cell or donor lymphocyte infusion donor (not recorded which). It is not recorded whose cells these are; they may come from a transplant donor. The chain joins TRBV20-1 to TRBJ2-7; no firm D call. The CDR3 sequence is CSASIAAPPYEQYF. The CDR3 nucleotides read TGCAGTGCTAGTATTGCGGCACCCCCCTACGAGCAGTACTTC.